The text below deals with one T cell receptor beta chain. Clones were sequenced by immunoSEQ multiplex PCR, and TCRdb holds only the in-frame ones, with some missing. The sample includes around 260,000 clones, approximately 83% seen only once; the top ten take about an eighth. The data belong to a study of blood T cell repertoires in COVID-19. About the research overall: Some COVID-19 samples were acute and others convalescent; all came from the United States, Italy and Spain. T cells, B-cell-depleted T cells, or PBMCs provided the cDNA or gDNA that served as material.

The sequencing input was peripheral blood. The clonotype originates from a human donor in a cohort sampled during active COVID-19.

CDR3 nucleotide sequence: TGTGCCAGCAGCCCCCCAGGGACAAGGATGAACACTGAAGCTTTCTTT. Its protein product is CASSPPGTRMNTEAFF. J is TRBJ1-1 and V is TRBV7-9, with D perhaps TRBD1 (6 bases). Germline loops: CDR1 SEHNR, CDR2 FQNEAQ (reference sequence). Trimming removed 5 bases from V and 0 bases from J, with 16 bases in between. The CDR3 sequence is 16 residues long.